The rows below give T cell receptor beta chains drawn from one sample of a study of T cell clones after liver transplantation. Measured with immunoSEQ multiplex PCR; TCRdb has only the in-frame clones, and not every one. The profile shows some 80,000 clones, around four fifths of them singletons. The source material was CD4+ T cells from blood, sampled less than 50 months after liver transplant. The receptors stem from a human patient who received a liver transplant. The graft donor may be the source of some T cells. The CDR3 runs from the conserved cysteine through the conserved F or W. D genes are given only for firm matches.

TRBV4-2	TRBJ2-1	TRBD2	CASSQPGGSSYNEQFF
TRBV29-1	TRBJ1-4	.	CSVAQGQTNEKLFF
TRBV6-1	TRBJ2-7	TRBD1	CASRKGQSSYEQYF
TRBV15	TRBJ1-4	TRBD1	CATSRTGGGREKLFF
TRBV5-6	TRBJ2-1	TRBD2	CASSFLAGASSMSYNEQFF
TRBV11-2	TRBJ1-3	.	CASSGQSSGNTIYF
TRBV7-2	TRBJ1-3	.	CASSLDSGDGNTIYF
TRBV10-3	TRBJ1-2	.	CAANREANYGYTF
TRBV4-2	TRBJ2-7	TRBD2	CASSQPTSGSSNEQYF
TRBV29-1	TRBJ2-3	.	CSARPVSVTDTQYF
TRBV7-2	TRBJ2-4	TRBD2	CASSLGGLAGVRNIQYF
TRBV7-8	TRBJ2-7	.	CASSLGRGPYEQYF
TRBV2	TRBJ2-5	TRBD1	CASSTDRAAETQYF
TRBV5-1	TRBJ1-2	.	CASSLGPRGGYTF
TRBV6-5	TRBJ1-5	.	CASSPTQSNQPQHF
TRBV28	TRBJ1-5	.	CASNSGGDGNQPQHF
TRBV7-9	TRBJ1-4	.	CASSRTDEKLFF
TRBV7-2	TRBJ2-1	.	CASCRGYNEQFF
TRBV5-4	TRBJ2-5	.	CASSLGRVGRETQYF
TRBV4-2	TRBJ1-5	TRBD1	CASSQVDRGDNQPQHF
TRBV7-9	TRBJ2-5	.	CASSFYRGGGETQYF
TRBV6-4	TRBJ1-2	TRBD1	CASSDSTGGDYGYTF
TRBV29-1	TRBJ2-5	TRBD1	CSAEGDRDETQYF
TRBV28	TRBJ2-2	.	CASRLAGMAGELFF
TRBV5-1	TRBJ1-2	TRBD1	CASSLGTGGVYGYTF
TRBV6-6	TRBJ2-3	TRBD2	CASDQAGRTDTQYF
TRBV5-4	TRBJ2-1	.	CASSLDGRGSHNEQFF
TRBV14	TRBJ1-2	TRBD1	CASSRTGGDYGYTF
TRBV19	TRBJ1-6	TRBD1	CASSGTAIPNSPLHF
TRBV6-1	TRBJ1-4	.	CASSEPGGGQGFEKLFF
TRBV10-3	TRBJ2-1	TRBD2	CAINAGGNHDNEQFF
TRBV5-4	TRBJ1-1	.	CASSLTRGGMDTEAFF
TRBV28	TRBJ2-5	.	CASSLVGPRETQYF
TRBV30	TRBJ1-2	TRBD1	CAWRQTGADYGYTF
TRBV10-3	TRBJ1-1	TRBD1	CAIRSRGGLTEAFF